Included here is one T cell receptor (beta chain) sequence, with context. As yet, its antigen is unknown. The data were obtained in a study of shared clonotypes between healthy human individuals. Overall study findings and caveats: When naive CD4 clonotypes were compared across a few donors, 4% to 6.5% were shared. Larger richness was generally estimated for naive than memory subsets. Clonotype sharing across donors was expected to vary with sequencing depth.

Genomic DNA (from each subset) was split evenly across several immunoSEQ plates. TCRdb's table, derived via immunoSEQ multiplex PCR, lists solely in-frame clones and lacks some. This table holds roughly 2 million clones, 85% to 95% found once. Input material: naive CD4+ T cells sorted from blood. The subset denotes: CD45RA+ positively selected. This sequence originates from a man between 18 and 29 years old in good health.

This CDR3 is CASKQGEGWYGYTF. CDR3 DNA sequence: TGTGCCAGCAAGCAGGGAGAGGGATGGTATGGCTACACCTTC. This rearrangement joins TRBV6-6 to TRBJ1-2; D is perhaps TRBD1 (5 bases). Trimming cost V 7 bases and J 5 bases, with 17 bases left between them. The CDR3 sequence is 14 residues long. Germline V gene sequence: CDR1 MNHNY, CDR2 SVGAGI (reference sequence).